A single sample is the source of the 20 T cell receptor beta chains below, sequenced in a study of response to subunit inactivated influenza vaccine. TCRdb reprocessed the RT-PCR reads with MiXCR, giving one entry per CDR3 protein. The table has about 520,000 distinct CDR3 sequences, more than 7% seen once. Source: PBMCs from blood, taken 23 months after vaccination. The receptors derive from a man in his fifties or sixties who received an inactivated influenza vaccine.

This clonotype was seen a handful of times. The chain links TRBV19 to TRBJ1-2; D gene uncertain. V was pared by 6 bases and J by 2 bases, with 4 bases between. Germline V gives CDR1 LNHDA, CDR2 SQIVND (reference sequence). The CDR3 covers 11 residues. CDR3 DNA sequence: TGTGCCAGTAGACGGAACTATGGCTACACCTTC. Translating gives CASRRNYGYTF.

This chain uses TRBV20-1 with TRBJ2-1; 10 nucleotides line up with TRBD2. This CDR3 has 16 residues. Trimming took 2 bases from V and 3 from J; bases not matched to a gene: 7. Germline CDR1 is DFQATT and CDR2 is SNEGSKA (reference sequence). The chain's CDR3 is CSARPPSGGLYNEQFF. The CDR3 coding sequence is TGCAGTGCTAGACCTCCTAGCGGGGGCCTCTACAATGAGCAGTTCTTC.

The sample holds a few counts of this clonotype. The chain combines TRBV20-1 with TRBJ2-7; D might be TRBD2 (5 bases). The germline V gene has CDR1 DFQATT and CDR2 SNEGSKA (reference sequence). With 6 bases removed from V and 7 bases from J, the gap between germline ends came to 13 bases. The CDR3 totals 11 residues. The CDR3: CSARPGYEQYF. CDR3 bases: TGCAGTGCCCGCCCGGGGTATGAGCAGTACTTC.

At least ten counts were recorded for this clonotype. This chain's CDR3 is CASTGVGRSMTNTGELFF. For the CDR3, the DNA is TGCGCCAGCACAGGAGTCGGCAGATCTATGACGAACACCGGGGAGCTGTTTTTT. This chain uses TRBV5-1 with TRBJ2-2, with no clear D. Per germline, CDR1 SGHRS and CDR2 YFSETQ. V was pared by 6 bases and J by 0 bases, with 21 bases between. The CDR3 has 18 residues.

Notes on this clonotype: A junction end diverges from the germline sequence, so it may reflect a read error. This chain links TRBV7-6 with TRBJ2-7; 7 bases agree with TRBD2. Germline V gene data show CDR1 as SGHVS and CDR2 as FNYEAQ. The CDR3 loop spans 14 amino acids. The CDR3 sequence: CAGSLTSTAYEQYF. CDR3 bases: TGTGCCGGCAGCTTGACTAGCACCGCCTACGAGCAGTACTTC.

The rearrangement joins TRBV6-1 to TRBJ2-1, with a weak D call TRBD1 (7 bases). The germline V and J ends were trimmed by 6 bases and 3 bases, with 15 bases remaining between them. CDR1 MNHNS and CDR2 SASEGT come from the germline V gene. CDR3 size: 15 residues. CDR3: CASRKSQGGYNEQFF. The CDR3 DNA follows: TGTGCCAGCAGGAAGAGCCAGGGGGGCTACAATGAGCAGTTCTTC.

This clonotype was picked up a small number of times. This chain links TRBV4-2 with TRBJ2-1; D is perhaps TRBD1 (5 bases). V was cut by 2 bases and J by 2 bases, with 10 bases left in between. Per germline, CDR1 LGHNA and CDR2 YNFKEQ. CDR3 size: 15 residues. CDR3 sequence reads: CASSQQGVAYNEQFF. The CDR3 region has the DNA TGTGCCAGCAGCCAACAAGGGGTTGCCTACAATGAGCAGTTCTTC.

This clonotype was recorded a few times. This chain joins TRBV6-1 and TRBJ2-1, with 9 bases matching TRBD2. The CDR3 length is 14 residues. The V gene end was trimmed by 10 bases and the J gene end by 9 bases; junction bases not matched to a gene: 13. The V gene's germline CDR1 is MNHNS and CDR2 SASEGT. The CDR3 is CATTRASGAGEQFF. The CDR3 DNA is TGTGCCACCACACGGGCTAGCGGGGCAGGTGAGCAGTTCTTC.

This clonotype occurred many times. This rearrangement joins TRBV12-3 or TRBV12-4 to TRBJ2-7; D is perhaps TRBD2 (6 bases). Deletions cut 5 bases from V and 4 bases from J, with 12 bases between. The CDR3 is made up of 13 amino acids. CDR3 region: CASSTGLLYEQYF. The CDR3 region has the DNA TGTGCCAGCAGTACGGGACTGCTATACGAGCAGTACTTC.

This clonotype was picked up a small number of times. The rearrangement links TRBV29-1 to TRBJ1-5, with TRBD1 matching 7 bases. The trim removed 6 bases at V and 2 bases at J, leaving 4 bases unmatched. Germline V gene lookup returns CDR1 SQVTM and CDR2 ANQGSEA. The CDR3 has 13 residues. This CDR3 is CSVRGTGNQPQHF. CDR3 nucleotide sequence: TGCAGCGTCCGAGGGACAGGCAATCAGCCCCAGCATTTT.

At least ten counts were recorded for this clonotype. The chain recombines TRBV7-9 with TRBJ1-4; D is undetermined. Germline-derived CDR1 and CDR2 are SEHNR and FQNEAQ (reference sequence). The V and J ends lost 1 base and 7 bases respectively, with 4 bases between them. This CDR3 spans 12 amino acids. The CDR3 DNA is TGTGCCAGCAGCTTAGGAGGTGAAAAACTGTTTTTT. It translates to CASSLGGEKLFF.

This clonotype has only a few counts. This chain connects TRBV4-2 to TRBJ2-5, with 7 bases identical to TRBD1. The CDR3 sequence is 16 residues long. J was trimmed by 2 bases and V by 4 bases; bases with no gene match: 10. CDR1 LGHNA and CDR2 YNFKEQ come from the germline V gene. In DNA form, the CDR3 reads TGTGCCAGCAGCCCCCTGGCCACAGGGGAACAAGAGACCCAGTACTTC. Translated, it gives CASSPLATGEQETQYF.

This clonotype was recorded many times. The rearrangement uses TRBV7-9 and TRBJ2-7; no reliable D call. The germline V gene has CDR1 SEHNR and CDR2 FQNEAQ (reference sequence). V was clipped by 5 bases and J by 3 bases, with 11 bases between them. The CDR3 spans 13 residues. The CDR3 DNA reads TGTGCCAGCAGCCCATCCCCGGGCTACGAGCAGTACTTC. Amino acids: CASSPSPGYEQYF. Full variable domain (missing parts from reference TRBV7-9 and TRBJ2-7): DTGVSQNPRHKITKRGQNVTFRCDPISEHNRLYWYRQTLGQGPEFLTYFQNEAQLEKSRLLSDRFSAERPKGSFSTLEIQRTEQGDSAMYLCASSPSPGYEQYFGPGTRLTVT.

The chain carries TRBV28 and TRBJ2-2; unclear D gene. The V end was cut by 7 bases, the J end by 4 bases, with 13 bases between. The CDR3 has 14 amino acids. The germline V gene has CDR1 MDHEN and CDR2 SYDVKM. The CDR3 loop is CASIGAPATGELFF. The CDR3, as DNA: TGTGCCAGCATAGGAGCCCCGGCCACCGGGGAGCTGTTTTTT. Drawing the rest from reference TRBV28 and TRBJ2-2, the complete variable domain is DVKVTQSSRYLVKRTGEKVFLECVQDMDHENMFWYRQDPGLGLRLIYFSYDVKMKEKGDIPEGYSVSREKKERFSLILESASTNQTSMYLCASIGAPATGELFFGEGSRLTVL.

This clonotype came up a few times. J is TRBJ2-7 and V is TRBV7-2; TRBD1 agrees at 8 bases. CDR1 and CDR2 (germline): SGHTA, FQGNSA. The CDR3 has 16 amino acids. Losses at the gene ends were 4 bases for V and 5 bases for J; bases not matched to a gene: 13. DNA of the CDR3: TGTGCCAGCAGCTACCTACCACCCGGGACAGGAGACGAGCAGTACTTC. Encoded protein: CASSYLPPGTGDEQYF.

As to this clonotype: A read error may produce the germline difference seen at one junction end. The rearrangement links TRBV6-1 to TRBJ2-5, with D uncertain. Per germline, CDR1 MNHNS and CDR2 SASEGT. The CDR3 runs 14 residues. This CDR3 reads CASREENFQETQYF. The CDR3 DNA is TGTGCCAGCAGGGAAGAAAACTTCCAAGAGACCCAGTACTTC.

This clonotype has just a few counts. V and J are TRBV5-5 and TRBJ1-1; possibly TRBD1 for D (6 bases). The CDR3 covers 14 residues. The germline gives CDR1 SGHKS, CDR2 YYEKEE (reference sequence). The V and J ends lost 3 bases and 2 bases respectively, with 11 bases between them. The chain's CDR3 is CASSWGTTNTEAFF. CDR3 DNA: TGTGCCAGCAGCTGGGGGACAACTAACACTGAAGCTTTCTTT.

This clonotype was detected ten times or more. The gene calls are TRBV28 and TRBJ2-7, with TRBD1 identical over 9 bases. This CDR3 is 16 amino acids long. The germline gives CDR1 MDHEN, CDR2 SYDVKM. With V trimmed by 7 bases and J by 1 base, 11 bases remained unmatched. In DNA form, the CDR3 reads TGTGCCAGCAACTCACCGTGGACAGGGGAGTCCTACGAGCAGTACTTC. Its translation is CASNSPWTGESYEQYF.

Many counts were recorded for this clonotype. The CDR3 loop reads CASSGGTGVYNEQFF. The CDR3 DNA reads TGTGCCAGCAGCGGTGGGACAGGGGTTTACAATGAGCAGTTCTTC. The chain employs TRBV3-1 and TRBJ2-1; 10 bases align to TRBD1. Germline values: CDR1 LGHDT, CDR2 YNNKEL (reference sequence). This CDR3 spans 15 amino acids. The J segment lost 4 bases and the V segment lost 5 bases, leaving 5 bases of the junction unmatched.

This clonotype was picked up a small number of times. The rearrangement uses TRBV24-1 and TRBJ2-3, with D perhaps TRBD1 or TRBD2 (6 bases each). V was trimmed by 0 bases and J by 7 bases, leaving 10 bases between them. Per the germline V gene, CDR1 is KGHDR and CDR2 is SFDVKD. The CDR3 runs 14 residues. The CDR3 region is CATSDLTGANTQYF. CDR3 nucleotides: TGTGCCACCAGTGATTTGACGGGGGCGAATACGCAGTATTTT.